This T cell receptor beta chain was sequenced for a study of OX40 agonist ivuxolimab in advanced cancers. Across the whole study: Prior therapy, whether anti-PD-1, anti-PD-L1 or anti-CTLA-4, was allowed, and 40% had some. Two patients with cutaneous melanoma and one with hepatocellular carcinoma, three in total, showed partial responses. Study-level points and caveats: Researchers report that CD8+ T cells had, on average, more expanded clones than CD4+. At 0.1 to 3.0 mg/kg and by week 6, clonal expansion occurred in CD4+ and CD8+ blood T cells.

Trimming took off 3 bases at V and 5 bases at J, with 7 bases between the two ends. This CDR3 has 13 residues. The germline V gene encodes CDR1 SEHNR and CDR2 FQNEAQ (reference sequence). On this clone: Antigen specificity is unknown.

The protocol was immunoSEQ multiplex PCR, while the TCRdb copy is restricted to in-frame clones and leaves out a portion. The sample lists 100,000 or so clones, about nine tenths occurring once. This chain joins TRBV7-9 and TRBJ2-2; D is unclear. This clonotype was sampled from an adult with an advanced solid tumor such as melanoma, head and neck, liver or kidney cancer. Sample: CD4+ or CD8+ T cells sorted from blood, taken in a trial of the OX40 agonist ivuxolimab. The CDR3 DNA sequence: TGTGCCAGCAGCTTCGGACCAACCGGGGAGCTGTTTTTT. It specifies CASSFGPTGELFF.